This passage covers 6 T cell receptor beta chains from one sample sequenced in a study of OX40 agonist ivuxolimab in advanced cancers. Libraries were constructed by the immunoSEQ multiplex PCR assay. In its TCRdb copy, this immuneACCESS table keeps in-frame sequences only and misses some clones. Where compared with another copy, unresolved V genes explain less than half of these, and the others have no known cause. Counted in this sample were around 140,000 clones; roughly nine tenths of them appeared once. Of the sample, approximately 0.99% is held by the ten largest clones. Sample: CD4+ or CD8+ T cells sorted from blood, taken in a trial of the OX40 agonist ivuxolimab. All receptors derive from an adult with an advanced solid tumor such as melanoma, head and neck, liver or kidney cancer.

The gene calls are TRBV5-5 and TRBJ2-7, with unresolved D. Trimming shortened V by 4 bases and J by 3 bases, and 14 bases separated the two germline ends. CDR3 length: 14 amino acids. CDR1 is SGHKS, CDR2 YYEKEE, per germline (reference sequence). CDR3 region: CASSPFSDGYEQYF. CDR3 bases: TGTGCCAGCAGCCCGTTCTCGGACGGCTACGAGCAGTACTTC.

This clone turned up a few times. The chain couples TRBV7-2 to TRBJ1-2, with 10 positions matching TRBD1. Germline CDR1 and CDR2: SGHTA and FQGNSA. Trimming at V came to 5 bases and at J to 2 bases, leaving 11 bases not matched to a gene. The CDR3 contains 17 residues. The CDR3 region has the DNA TGTGCCAGCAGCGCTGGGGGACAGGGGCGCGGAAACTATGGCTACACCTTC. It specifies CASSAGGQGRGNYGYTF.

The genes are TRBV7-8 and TRBJ2-6, with D perhaps matching TRBD1 or TRBD2 (6 bases each). The CDR3 sequence is 17 residues long. The V end was cut by 3 bases, the J end by 3 bases, with 15 bases between. Per the germline V gene, CDR1 is SGHVS and CDR2 is FQNEAQ. The CDR3 DNA sequence: TGTGCCAGCAGCTTCTTCCCGGGGGCGAGTGGGGCCAACGTCCTGACTTTC. Amino acids: CASSFFPGASGANVLTF.

The rearrangement joins TRBV7-2 to TRBJ2-7; 7 bases are a match to TRBD1. The CDR3 spans 14 residues. The germline CDR1 and CDR2 sequences are SGHTA and FQGNSA. V dropped 5 bases and J dropped 1; count of bases not matched to a gene: 5. The CDR3 bases are TGTGCCAGCAGCCCTAACAGGGGTTCCTACGAGCAGTACTTC. Protein sequence: CASSPNRGSYEQYF.

In this sample, this clone turned up a few times. This chain joins TRBV6-5 and TRBJ1-1; weak D call: TRBD1 (5 bases). Germline CDR1 is MNHEY and CDR2 is SVGAGI. The CDR3 totals 12 residues. Trimming cost V 6 bases and J 10 bases, with 15 bases left between them. CDR3 bases: TGTGCCAGCAGCTACCGGGGTGGGGGAGCTTTCTTT. It encodes CASSYRGGGAFF.

In DNA form, the CDR3 reads TGTGCCAGCAGTTTCCCGGGACTAGCCTACGAGCAGTACTTC. It specifies CASSFPGLAYEQYF. The chain joins TRBV28 to TRBJ2-7; TRBD2 matches 8 bases. This CDR3 has 14 amino acids. Germline loops: CDR1 MDHEN, CDR2 SYDVKM. The trim removed 3 bases at V and 2 bases at J, leaving 3 bases unmatched.